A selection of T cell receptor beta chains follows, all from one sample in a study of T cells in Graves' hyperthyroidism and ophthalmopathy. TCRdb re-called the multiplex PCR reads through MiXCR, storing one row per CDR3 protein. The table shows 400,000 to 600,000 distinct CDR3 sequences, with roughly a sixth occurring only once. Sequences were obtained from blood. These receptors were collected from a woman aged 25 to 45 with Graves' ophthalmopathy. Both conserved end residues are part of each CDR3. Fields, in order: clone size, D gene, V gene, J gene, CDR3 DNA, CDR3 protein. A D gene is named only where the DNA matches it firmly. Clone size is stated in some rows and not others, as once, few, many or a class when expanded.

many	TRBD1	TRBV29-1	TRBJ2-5	TGCAGCGTTGACGTTAGGGGGCAGGCCAGAGAGACCCAGTACTTC	CSVDVRGQARETQYF
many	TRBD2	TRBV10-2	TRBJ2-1	TGCGCCAGCAGGTCCGCGGTAGCGGGAGTACGGAATGAGCAGTTCTTC	CASRSAVAGVRNEQFF
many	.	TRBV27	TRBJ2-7	TGTGCCAGCAGTTTATACGGGGTTACCTACGAGCAGTACTTC	CASSLYGVTYEQYF
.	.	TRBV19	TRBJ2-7	TGTGCCAGTAGACGACCGTCCACCTACGAGCAGTACTTC	CASRRPSTYEQYF
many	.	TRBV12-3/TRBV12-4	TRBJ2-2	TGTGCCAGCAGTTGGGGCGCAGGGTCCGGGGAGCTGTTTTTT	CASSWGAGSGELFF
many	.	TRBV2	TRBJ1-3	TGTGCCAGCAGACAGGTGTCTGGAAACACCATATATTTT	CASRQVSGNTIYF
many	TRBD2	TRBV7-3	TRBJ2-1	TGTGCCAGCAGCAAACTAGCGGGGGGATACAATGAGCAGTTCTTC	CASSKLAGGYNEQFF
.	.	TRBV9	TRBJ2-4	TGTGCCAGCAGCGGATCGGCGAGGACGGACATTCAGTACTTC	CASSGSARTDIQYF
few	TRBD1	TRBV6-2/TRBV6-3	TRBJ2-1	TGTGCCAGCAGTTACGAGAGGGGGCTAGAGCAGTTCTTC	CASSYERGLEQFF
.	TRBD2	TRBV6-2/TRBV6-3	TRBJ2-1	TGTGCCAGCAGCCCCGAGCGGGAGAAATACAATGAGCAGTTCTTC	CASSPEREKYNEQFF
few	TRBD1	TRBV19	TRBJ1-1	TGTGCCAGTAGATCCGGGACAGGAGTAACCAGGGTTGAAGCTTTCTTT	CASRSGTGVTRVEAFF
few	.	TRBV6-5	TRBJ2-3	TGTGCCAGCAGTTACGCTCCAGGGGTGGAGACAGATACGCTGTATTTT	CASSYAPGVETDTLYF
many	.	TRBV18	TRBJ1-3	TGTGCCAGCTCACTTGGACAGAAGCTAGCTGGAAACACCATATATTTT	CASSLGQKLAGNTIYF
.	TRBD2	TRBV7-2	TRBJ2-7	TGTGCCAGCAGCCCCCTCTTACTAGCGGGAGCGCCCTACGAGCAGTACTTC	CASSPLLLAGAPYEQYF
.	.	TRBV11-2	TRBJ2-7	TGTGCCAGCAGCGTCGTGGAGAGATCATTCTACGAGCAGTACTTC	CASSVVERSFYEQYF
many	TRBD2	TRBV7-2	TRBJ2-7	TGTGCCAGCAGCTCTAGACTAGCGGAACTCTCCTACGAGCAGTACTTC	CASSSRLAELSYEQYF
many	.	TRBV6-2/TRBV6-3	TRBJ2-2	TGTGCCACCCAAGCCAGGGGCACCGGGGAGCTGTTTTTT	CATQARGTGELFF
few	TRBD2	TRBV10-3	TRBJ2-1	TGTGCCATCAGCTCCACTAGCGGGGAGCAGTTCTTC	CAISSTSGEQFF
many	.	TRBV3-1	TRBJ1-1	TGTGCCAGCAGCCAAGGCTCGGGGAAGGACACTGAAGCTTTCTTT	CASSQGSGKDTEAFF
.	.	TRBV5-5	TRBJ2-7	TGTGCCAGCAGCTTGGATCCAACAGACCCCTACGAGCAGTACTTC	CASSLDPTDPYEQYF
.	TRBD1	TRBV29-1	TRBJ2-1	TGCAGCGTTAGGTGGGACAGGAATGAGCAGTTCTTC	CSVRWDRNEQFF
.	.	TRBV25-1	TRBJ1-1	TGTGCCAGCAATAGGACGGCAGCTTTCTTT	CASNRTAAFF
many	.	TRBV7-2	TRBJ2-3	TGTGCCAGCAGCCCCTTCGTAGCAGATACGCAGTATTTT	CASSPFVADTQYF
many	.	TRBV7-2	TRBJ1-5	TGTGCCAGTTCCCGTGGGGGGGCTTCTAGCAATCAGCCCCAGCATTTT	CASSRGGASSNQPQHF
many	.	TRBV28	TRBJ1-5	TGTGCCAGCAGTAAGGTCAGGACAAATCAGCCCCAGCATTTT	CASSKVRTNQPQHF
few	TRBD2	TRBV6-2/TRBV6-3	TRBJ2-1	TGTGCCAGCACCCTACCGGGGACTAGCCGAGAGCAGTTCTTC	CASTLPGTSREQFF
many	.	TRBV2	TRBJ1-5	TGTGCCAGCAGTGGGGCGGGGGGCTATCAGCCCCAGCATTTT	CASSGAGGYQPQHF
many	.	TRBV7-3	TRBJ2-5	TGTGCCAGCAGTGGACAGATTCAAGAGACCCAGTACTTC	CASSGQIQETQYF
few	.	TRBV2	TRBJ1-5	TGTGCCAGCGGGGGCGGGGTTGGGACACCCATATTTGGCGGTCAGCCCCAGCATTTT	CASGGGVGTPIFGGQPQHF
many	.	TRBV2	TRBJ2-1	TGTGCCAGCAGGGACGGCTTCAATGAGCAGTTCTTC	CASRDGFNEQFF
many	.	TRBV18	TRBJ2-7	TGTGCCAGCTCACCTAAGGAAGGCGAGCAGTACTTC	CASSPKEGEQYF
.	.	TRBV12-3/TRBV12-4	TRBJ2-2	TGTGCCAGCAGTTTCGAGGACACAACCACCGGGGAGCTGTTTTTT	CASSFEDTTTGELFF
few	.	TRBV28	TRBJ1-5	TGTGCCAGCAGAACATCCTGGGGAGGAAGAACAGGCAATCAGCCCCAGCATTTT	CASRTSWGGRTGNQPQHF
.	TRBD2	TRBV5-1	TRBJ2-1	TGCGCCAGCAGCTCGGGACTAGCGGGAGACCGGAGTGAGCAGTTCTTC	CASSSGLAGDRSEQFF
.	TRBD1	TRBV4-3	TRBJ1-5	TGCGCCAGCAGCCAGGAACAGGGGAGAGGGTGGCCCCAGCATTTT	CASSQEQGRGWPQHF
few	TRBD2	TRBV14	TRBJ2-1	TGTGCCAGCAGCCAACGGTTAGCGGGAGTCAACAATGAGCAGTTCTTC	CASSQRLAGVNNEQFF
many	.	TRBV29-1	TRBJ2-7	TGCAGCGCACAGGGCGGGGAGACCTACGAGCAGTACTTC	CSAQGGETYEQYF
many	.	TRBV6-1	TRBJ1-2	TGTGCCAGCGATTCTGGCTATGGCTACACCTTC	CASDSGYGYTF
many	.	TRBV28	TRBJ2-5	TGTGCCAGCAGGTCAGGGGTAGAGACCCAGTACTTC	CASRSGVETQYF
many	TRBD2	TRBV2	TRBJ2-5	TGTGCCAGCAGTCGGTCTAGCGGCCAAGAGACCCAGTACTTC	CASSRSSGQETQYF
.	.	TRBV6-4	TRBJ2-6	TGTGCCAGCAGGGGGGGAGGTAGGAGCTCTGGGGCCAACGTCCTGACTTTC	CASRGGGRSSGANVLTF
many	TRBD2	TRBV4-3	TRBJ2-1	TGCGCCAGCAGCCAAGAAGGACTAGCGGGAGTTAATGAGCAGTTCTTC	CASSQEGLAGVNEQFF
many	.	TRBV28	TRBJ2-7	TGTGCCAGCAGTTTAGGGGAGGACAGGCCCTACGAGCAGTACTTC	CASSLGEDRPYEQYF
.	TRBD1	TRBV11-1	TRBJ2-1	TGTGCCAGCAGCGCGGGACAGGGAAGAAACAATGAGCAGTTCTTC	CASSAGQGRNNEQFF
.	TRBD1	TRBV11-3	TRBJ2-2	TGTGCCAGCAGCCCCGGGACAGGGGTCCCCACCGGGGAGCTGTTTTTT	CASSPGTGVPTGELFF
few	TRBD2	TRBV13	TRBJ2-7	TGTGCCAGCAGGTTGGGACTAGCGGGAGAGCAGTACTTC	CASRLGLAGEQYF